A single sample is the source of the 31 T cell receptor beta chains below, sequenced in a study of spatial heterogeneity in lung cancer. Study outcomes and limitations: How many expanded intratumoral alpha and beta TCRs were present tracked the tumor mutation count, which was a count of nonsynonymous mutations.

Sample time point: sample taken at primary tumor resection. In TCRdb, the 5' RACE reads were re-called with MiXCR into one record per CDR3 protein. The table has approximately 13,000 distinct CDR3 sequences, roughly 4.6% seen once; the top ten hold less than 25%. Antigens of these TCRs are unknown. This material consisted of lung tumor tissue, taken at surgery. The receptors here all came from a male donor with early-stage non-small cell lung cancer.

As concerns this clonotype: Being one base from a much bigger clone, this may be a read error. CDR3 sequence: CANSHPPGDTQYF. Here the CDR3 DNA reads TGCGCCAACAGCCACCCTCCGGGAGATACGCAGTATTTT. The chain joins TRBV4-1 to TRBJ2-3; D is unclear. CDR3 length equals 13 residues. Germline V CDR1 and CDR2: MGHRA, YSYEKL.

This clonotype was seen at least ten times. V usage is TRBV21-1 and J usage is TRBJ1-2; the D call TRBD1 from the table was never checked on the DNA. TRBV21-1 is shown as a pseudogene. This CDR3 is 15 amino acids long. The DNA of the CDR3 is TGTGCCAGCAGCATCTCGACAGGGGCGATTTATGGCTACACCTTC. Amino acids: CASSISTGAIYGYTF.

This clonotype was observed many times. The J gene is TRBJ2-5, the V gene TRBV6-2 or TRBV6-3, with D unclear. V lost 6 bases to trimming and J lost 2 bases, with 16 bases between them. The CDR3 extends over 15 amino acids. Germline V gene lookup returns CDR1 MNHEY and CDR2 SVGEGT. DNA for the CDR3: TGTGCCAGCAGCACGCGTCGACTGGCGCAAGAGACCCAGTACTTC. Amino acids: CASSTRRLAQETQYF.

This clonotype turned up a few times. This chain uses TRBV6-6 with TRBJ2-5; D not certain. CDR1 and CDR2 (germline): MNHNY, SVGAGI (reference sequence). The ends were cut back, 7 bases at V and 7 bases at J, with 13 bases in the middle. CDR3 length: 12 residues. For the CDR3, the DNA is TGTGCCAGCACAACAGATCCGGGGACCCAGTACTTC. This translates into CASTTDPGTQYF.

This clonotype was seen a few times. The V call is TRBV6-1, the J call TRBJ1-4, with TRBD1 matching 9 bases. CDR3 length: 14 amino acids. J gave up 8 bases and V 6 bases, and 7 bases lay outside the gene matches. From germline, CDR1 is MNHNS and CDR2 SASEGT. The DNA of the CDR3 is TGTGCCAGCAGCCGGGACAGGGCCTCCGAAAAACTGTTTTTT. Translation: CASSRDRASEKLFF.

This clonotype was seen many times. The V and J genes are TRBV11-2 and TRBJ2-7; 8 positions match TRBD1. Germline assignment: CDR1 SGHAT and CDR2 FQNNGV. The junction had 3 bases not matched to a gene; V was cut back by 3 bases and J by 2 bases. This CDR3 comprises 14 residues. The CDR3 sequence is CASSFPDRAYEQYF. In DNA form, the CDR3 reads TGTGCCAGCAGCTTCCCGGACAGGGCCTACGAGCAGTACTTC. The full variable domain, completed using reference TRBV11-2 and TRBJ2-7, is EAGVAQSPRYKIIEKRQSVAFWCNPISGHATLYWYQQILGQGPKLLIQFQNNGVVDDSQLPKDRFSAERLKGVDSTLKIQPAKLEDSAVYLCASSFPDRAYEQYFGPGTRLTVT.

This clonotype occurred many times. The rearrangement joins TRBV7-6 to TRBJ1-3; 7 bases are a match to TRBD1. The CDR3 has 15 amino acids. The junction had 4 bases not matched to a gene; V was cut back by 5 bases and J by 0 bases. Germline V lookup: CDR1 SGHVS, CDR2 FNYEAQ. In DNA form, the CDR3 reads TGTGCCAGCAGCCCAAGGGACAGCTCTGGAAACACCATATATTTT. It is translated as CASSPRDSSGNTIYF.

The chain links TRBV29-1 to TRBJ1-2; D possibly corresponds to TRBD1 (6 bases). Germline CDR1 is SQVTM and CDR2 is ANQGSEA. The V end lost 6 bases, the J end lost 5 bases, and 16 bases lay between the germline ends. This CDR3 has 13 amino acids. The CDR3 DNA reads TGCAGCGTGGCCTTGGGGGCCGGGTATGGCTACACCTTC. Translating gives CSVALGAGYGYTF.

This clonotype was counted many times. V and J are TRBV4-3 and TRBJ2-3, with D unresolved. V was cut by 4 bases and J by 4 bases, with 9 bases left in between. The CDR3 runs 13 residues. Germline loops: CDR1 LGHNA, CDR2 YSLEER. The CDR3 region has the DNA TGCGCCAGCAGCCCAAGCTTCGCAGATACGCAGTATTTT. Encoded protein: CASSPSFADTQYF.

This clonotype appeared many times. This chain joins TRBV20-1 and TRBJ1-2; TRBD1 aligns across 7 bases. The CDR3 contains 13 residues. V was clipped by 5 bases and J by 7 bases; unmatched bases: 10. CDR1 is DFQATT, CDR2 SNEGSKA, per germline (reference sequence). The CDR3 bases are TGCAGTGCTCCGGACAGGTGGGGACTTGGCTACACCTTC. Its protein product is CSAPDRWGLGYTF.

This clonotype appeared a few times. V and J are TRBV7-9 and TRBJ2-2, with a tentative D call TRBD2 (6 bases). The CDR3 has 14 amino acids. CDR1 and CDR2 from the germline V gene are SEHNR and FQNEAQ (reference sequence). Between the trimmed V and J ends, which lost 3 bases and 7 bases, there was a span of 12 bases. The CDR3 is CASSFSGVGGELFF. The CDR3 region has the DNA TGTGCCAGCAGCTTTTCGGGGGTCGGCGGGGAGCTGTTTTTT. The whole variable domain, filled in from reference TRBV7-9 and TRBJ2-2, reads DTGVSQNPRHKITKRGQNVTFRCDPISEHNRLYWYRQTLGQGPEFLTYFQNEAQLEKSRLLSDRFSAERPKGSFSTLEIQRTEQGDSAMYLCASSFSGVGGELFFGEGSRLTVL.

This clonotype was detected many times. The V gene is TRBV4-3, the J gene TRBJ1-2, with D tentatively TRBD1 (6 bases). CDR1 is LGHNA and CDR2 is YSLEER in the germline V gene. Trimming took 0 bases from V and 7 from J, leaving 15 bases between them. CDR3 length equals 15 residues. The CDR3 loop reads CASSQDRSRGSGYTF. CDR3 in DNA: TGCGCCAGCAGCCAAGATCGGAGCAGGGGAAGTGGCTACACCTTC.

This clonotype was observed a handful of times. The chain joins TRBV14 to TRBJ2-1; D is possibly TRBD2 (5 bases). The CDR3 is 14 amino acids. Germline values: CDR1 SGHDN, CDR2 FVKESK. V shed 1 base and J shed 5 bases, with 9 bases lying between them. The CDR3 here is CASSQAFGDNEQFF. The CDR3 nucleotides read TGTGCCAGCAGCCAAGCTTTCGGGGACAATGAGCAGTTCTTC.

This clonotype was counted many times. The chain joins TRBV5-1 to TRBJ2-3; unclear D gene. V lost 4 bases, J lost 3 bases, and 3 bases lay in between. In germline, CDR1 is SGHRS, CDR2 YFSETQ. The CDR3 consists of 11 residues. The CDR3 region is CASSVTDTQYF. The CDR3 DNA sequence: TGCGCCAGCAGCGTGACAGATACGCAGTATTTT. The full variable domain, rest sourced from reference TRBV5-1 and TRBJ2-3, is KAGVTQTPRYLIKTRGQQVTLSCSPISGHRSVSWYQQTPGQGLQFLFEYFSETQRNKGNFPGRFSGRQFSNSRSEMNVSTLELGDSALYLCASSVTDTQYFGPGTRLTVL.

This clonotype was counted ten times or more. The gene calls are TRBV7-9 and TRBJ1-4, with D unclear. Germline CDR1 SEHNR, CDR2 FQNEAQ (reference sequence). V shed 5 bases and J shed 7 bases, with 17 bases lying between them. The CDR3 sequence is 15 residues long. CDR3 region: CASSRNGEGSEKLFF. The CDR3 region has the DNA TGTGCCAGCAGCCGCAACGGGGAAGGGAGTGAAAAACTGTTTTTT.

The table lists this clonotype with many counts. This chain connects TRBV6-4 to TRBJ1-1; TRBD1 matches 7 bases. The CDR3 is 13 residues long. The germline CDR1 and CDR2 sequences are MRHNA and SNTAGT. After removal of 6 bases from V and 3 bases from J, the junction contained 4 bases not matched to a gene. CDR3 loop: CASSLQGDTEAFF. In nucleotides, the CDR3 is TGTGCCAGCAGCTTGCAGGGGGACACTGAAGCTTTCTTT.

In its sample, this clonotype was seen many times. V is TRBV5-5 and J is TRBJ2-7; D possibly corresponds to TRBD2 (6 bases). This CDR3 is built from 15 residues. Germline V CDR1 and CDR2: SGHKS, YYEKEE (reference sequence). Trimming left V 2 bases short and J 1 base short, with 13 bases between. The CDR3 spells CASSLEGGRSYEQYF. The CDR3 nucleotides are TGTGCCAGCAGCTTAGAAGGAGGGAGGTCCTACGAGCAGTACTTC.

This clonotype was observed at least ten times. This chain links TRBV6-2 or TRBV6-3 with TRBJ1-2; the D gene is possibly TRBD1 (6 bases). Trimming took 4 bases from V and 4 from J, leaving 7 bases between them. The germline gives CDR1 MNHEY, CDR2 SVGEGT. CDR3 size: 12 residues. CDR3 nucleotide sequence: TGTGCCAGCAGTTGGGGGGCCTATGGCTACACCTTC. Its protein product is CASSWGAYGYTF.

This clonotype was detected many times. V is TRBV7-2 and J is TRBJ2-5, with D unresolved. Looked up from germline, CDR1 is SGHTA and CDR2 is FQGNSA. CDR3 size: 18 residues. Trimming left V 1 base short and J 3 bases short, with 21 bases between. The CDR3 is CASSLDPVRAAIEETQYF. The CDR3 DNA reads as TGTGCCAGCAGCTTAGATCCGGTTCGGGCGGCGATCGAAGAGACCCAGTACTTC.

Only one count was recorded for this clonotype. Being one base from a much bigger clone, this may be a read error. This chain joins TRBV2 and TRBJ2-5; weak D call: TRBD2 (6 bases). Germline loops: CDR1 SNHLY, CDR2 FYNNEI. This CDR3 region has 15 residues. As DNA, the CDR3 is TGTGTCAGCTTGCCGATTGCGGGACCCAAAGAGACCCAGTACTTC. It encodes CVSLPIAGPKETQYF.

In its sample, this clonotype was seen many times. The rearrangement uses TRBV5-6 and TRBJ1-1, with 10 bases fitting TRBD1. In germline, CDR1 is SGHDT, CDR2 YYEEEE. The CDR3 spans 16 residues. J lost 3 bases, V lost 0 bases, and 5 bases had no gene match. This CDR3 is CASSLGDRGWYTEAFF. The CDR3 coding sequence is TGTGCCAGCAGCTTGGGGGACAGGGGATGGTACACTGAAGCTTTCTTT.

The V call is TRBV19, the J call TRBJ2-2; no clear D gene. This CDR3 comprises 14 residues. V was trimmed by 11 bases and J by 1 base, leaving 14 bases between them. Germline V gene sequence: CDR1 LNHDA, CDR2 SQIVND (reference sequence). This CDR3 reads CAAPLRLNTGELFF. The CDR3 DNA reads as TGTGCCGCCCCCCTGCGCCTGAACACCGGGGAGCTGTTTTTT.

This clonotype was found many times. An end of the junction differs from the germline gene, which may be a read error. This rearrangement joins TRBV2 to TRBJ2-1, with 11 bases matching TRBD1. Germline V gives CDR1 SNHLY, CDR2 FYNNEI. This CDR3 comprises 11 residues. This CDR3 reads CASSVRDRGIF. CDR3 sequence (DNA): TGTGCCAGCAGTGTACGGGACAGGGGGATTTTC.

This clonotype showed up many times. This rearrangement joins TRBV28 to TRBJ2-1, with TRBD1 matching over 8 bases. The CDR3 consists of 15 residues. The trim removed 6 bases at V and 2 bases at J, leaving 6 bases unmatched. From germline, CDR1 is MDHEN and CDR2 SYDVKM. The CDR3 DNA reads TGTGCCAGCAGCGCAGGACAGGGTACCTACAATGAGCAGTTCTTC. Amino acid sequence: CASSAGQGTYNEQFF.

The sample holds many counts of this clonotype. V and J are TRBV6-2 or TRBV6-3 and TRBJ1-2, with D tentatively TRBD1 (5 bases). Trimming left V 6 bases short and J 0 bases short, with 14 bases between. Germline assignment: CDR1 MNHEY and CDR2 SVGEGT. The CDR3 has 15 residues. The CDR3 loop is CASRPPGRTNYGYTF. The CDR3 nucleotides read TGTGCCAGCAGGCCCCCGGGACGGACTAACTATGGCTACACCTTC.

J is TRBJ1-2 and V is TRBV4-2; possibly TRBD1 for D (5 bases). The V gene's germline CDR1 is LGHNA and CDR2 YNFKEQ. Trimming took off 4 bases at V and 1 base at J, with 10 bases between the two ends. The CDR3 contains 14 residues. Written as DNA, the CDR3 is TGTGCCAGCAGCCTCACCGACAGTAACTATGGCTACACCTTC. Its translation: CASSLTDSNYGYTF.

This clonotype was detected many times. V gene TRBV13 combines with J gene TRBJ2-2, with D uncertain. The CDR3 has 15 amino acids. V gave up 7 bases and J gave up 1 base, with 13 bases separating them. Germline V gene sequence: CDR1 PRHDT, CDR2 FYEKMQ (reference sequence). The CDR3 sequence is CASTPGTLNTGELFF. In DNA form, the CDR3 reads TGTGCCAGCACTCCCGGAACACTGAACACCGGGGAGCTGTTTTTT.

In this sample, this clonotype turned up many times. The chain employs TRBV4-2 and TRBJ2-5, with D tentatively TRBD2 (7 bases). V gave up 0 bases and J gave up 7 bases, with 15 bases separating them. Looked up from germline, CDR1 is LGHNA and CDR2 is YNFKEQ. This CDR3 comprises 15 residues. The CDR3, as DNA: TGTGCCAGCAGCCAAGATGGCGGGGGCAGGGGGACCCAGTACTTC. Protein product: CASSQDGGGRGTQYF.

This clonotype was seen ten or more times. This chain joins TRBV28 and TRBJ2-7; perhaps D is TRBD1 or TRBD2 (5 bases each). V lost 2 bases, J lost 0 bases, and 11 bases lay in between. The CDR3 is 15 amino acids. Germline V gene sequence: CDR1 MDHEN, CDR2 SYDVKM. The CDR3 is CASSLAWGISYEQYF. The CDR3 bases are TGTGCCAGCAGTTTAGCGTGGGGGATCTCCTACGAGCAGTACTTC.

This rearrangement joins TRBV11-1 to TRBJ2-2; D is uncertain. V was pared by 5 bases and J by 6 bases, with 10 bases between. This CDR3 is built from 13 residues. The V gene's germline CDR1 is SGHAT and CDR2 FQDESV (reference sequence). The CDR3 loop reads CASSRSDPGELFF. In nucleotides, the CDR3 is TGTGCCAGCAGCCGGAGCGACCCCGGGGAGCTGTTTTTT.

This clonotype occurred many times. The J gene is TRBJ2-7, the V gene TRBV28; 8 bases match TRBD1. The CDR3 extends over 18 amino acids. V shed 5 bases, J shed 4 bases, and the junction held 19 bases outside the gene matches. Germline lookup yields CDR1 MDHEN and CDR2 SYDVKM. Here the CDR3 DNA reads TGTGCCAGCAGTAACGCCCAAACCAGGGGGCGCGACAGGTACGAGCAGTACTTC. Amino acid sequence: CASSNAQTRGRDRYEQYF.